This T cell receptor (beta chain) emerged from a study of blood T cell repertoires in COVID-19. About the study: There were acute and convalescent COVID-19 samples, and they came from the United States, Italy and Spain. From T cells, B-cell-depleted T cells, or PBMCs came the material, which was cDNA or gDNA.

Study processing details: Estimation of nucleated cell counts was performed using reference gene primer amplification. Data came from immunoSEQ multiplex PCR; TCRdb stores just in-frame clones and leaves some out. The V and J calls and clone size were taken over from that table, and D and trimming were inferred from the DNA. Of around 64,000 clones listed, more than 55% are singletons. Exposed study participants had met a COVID-19 case within 2 weeks before entry. Sequencing was performed on PBMCs or T cells enriched from blood (not recorded which). This clonotype was obtained from a woman aged 60-75 years who had been exposed to COVID-19.

As DNA, the CDR3 is TGTGCCAGCTCACCGGGACAAGGCGGCTACACCTTC. The encoded protein is CASSPGQGGYTF. V is TRBV18 and J is TRBJ1-2; tentatively, D is TRBD1 (6 bases). Per germline, CDR1 KGHSH and CDR2 LQKENI. CDR3 length equals 12 residues. Trimming pared 3 bases from V and 8 bases from J, leaving 10 bases between.